This T cell receptor beta chain was identified in a study of OX40 agonist ivuxolimab in advanced cancers. Overall study: As their treatment, patients were administered ivuxolimab, an agonistic anti-OX40 (CD134) antibody.

This CDR3 is 12 amino acids long. Germline V gene sequence: CDR1 SNHLY, CDR2 FYNNEI. Deletions cut 8 bases from V and 1 base from J, with 9 bases between. Assay used: immunoSEQ multiplex PCR; TCRdb lists only in-frame clones, some missing. Among under 80,000 clones listed, less than 95% were seen once. Prior autoimmune disease or systemic immunosuppression barred patients. The source was CD4+ or CD8+ T cells sorted from blood, collected in a trial of the OX40 agonist ivuxolimab. The receptor comes from an adult with an advanced solid tumor such as melanoma, head and neck, liver or kidney cancer. This chain joins TRBV2 and TRBJ2-7, with D hard to call. The CDR3 region has the DNA TGTGCCAGCCGAAGCGAATCCTACGAGCAGTACTTC. Protein: CASRSESYEQYF.